This T cell receptor beta chain stems from a study of blood T cells in healthy people across ages. Trimming shortened V by 2 bases and J by 0 bases, and 7 bases separated the two germline ends. The CDR3 length is 14 residues. CDR1 is MNHNS, CDR2 SASEGT, per germline. A J-beta primer mix and a sample-barcoded 5' primer were used in a second PCR of about 7 to 11 cycles. TCRdb reprocessed the 5' RACE reads via MiXCR and lists one record per CDR3 protein. The table shows about 640,000 distinct CDR3 sequences, with under 70% occurring only once. Sequences were obtained from blood. The chain is built from TRBV6-1 and TRBJ1-1; tentative D call: TRBD1 (6 bases). The clonotype comes from a man aged 60 to 69 in good health. The CDR3 sequence is CASSEWTVNTEAFF. Written as DNA, the CDR3 is TGTGCCAGCAGTGAATGGACAGTGAACACTGAAGCTTTCTTT.